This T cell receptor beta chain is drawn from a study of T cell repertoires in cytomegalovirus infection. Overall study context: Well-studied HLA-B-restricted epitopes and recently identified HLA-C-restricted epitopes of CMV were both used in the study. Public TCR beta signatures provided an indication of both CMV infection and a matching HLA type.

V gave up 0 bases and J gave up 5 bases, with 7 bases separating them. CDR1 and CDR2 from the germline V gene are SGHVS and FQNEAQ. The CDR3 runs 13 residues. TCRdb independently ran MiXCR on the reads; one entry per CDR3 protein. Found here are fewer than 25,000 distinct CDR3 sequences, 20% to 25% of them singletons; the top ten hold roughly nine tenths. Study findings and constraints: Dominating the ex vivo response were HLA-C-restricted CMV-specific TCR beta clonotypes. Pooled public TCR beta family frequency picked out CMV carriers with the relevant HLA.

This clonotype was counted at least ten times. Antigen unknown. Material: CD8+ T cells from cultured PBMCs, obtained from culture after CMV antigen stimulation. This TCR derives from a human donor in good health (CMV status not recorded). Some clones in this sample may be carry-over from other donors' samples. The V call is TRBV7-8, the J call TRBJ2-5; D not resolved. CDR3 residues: CASSLAPGETQYF. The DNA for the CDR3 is TGTGCCAGCAGCTTAGCCCCCGGGGAGACCCAGTACTTC. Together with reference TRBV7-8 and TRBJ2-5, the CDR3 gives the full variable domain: GAGVSQSPRYKVAKRGQDVALRCDPISGHVSLFWYQQALGQGPEFLTYFQNEAQLDKSGLPSDRFFAERPEGSVSTLKIQRTQQEDSAVYLCASSLAPGETQYFGPGTRLLVL.